This is a list of T cell receptor beta chains from one sample in a study of beta chain features in type 1 diabetes. Sequencing used immunoSEQ multiplex PCR; TCRdb keeps in-frame clones, though not all of them. The profile shows approximately 380,000 clones, less than 15% of them singletons. Sequences were obtained from naive CD4+ T cells from blood. The receptors originated from a woman aged 18-29 years in good health. Both conserved end residues are part of each CDR3. Fields, in order: V gene, J gene, clone size, D gene, CDR3 protein, CDR3 DNA. D genes are given only for firm matches. Clone size is stated in some rows and not others, as once, few, many or a class when expanded.

V gene: TRBV28
J gene: TRBJ1-2
clone size: few
D gene: -
CDR3 protein: CASIRNTNYGYTF
CDR3 DNA: TGTGCCAGCATCCGAAACACTAACTATGGCTACACCTTC

V gene: TRBV28
J gene: TRBJ1-1
clone size: -
D gene: -
CDR3 protein: CASSFLGDARAEAFF
CDR3 DNA: TGTGCCAGCAGTTTCCTAGGGGATGCGAGAGCTGAAGCTTTCTTT

V gene: TRBV14
J gene: TRBJ2-5
clone size: few
D gene: -
CDR3 protein: CASSQRRRKTETQYF
CDR3 DNA: TGTGCCAGCAGCCAGAGGCGGCGTAAGACAGAGACCCAGTACTTC

V gene: TRBV28
J gene: TRBJ1-3
clone size: -
D gene: TRBD1
CDR3 protein: CASSGGTAGNTIYF
CDR3 DNA: TGTGCCAGCAGTGGCGGGACAGCTGGAAACACCATATATTTT

V gene: TRBV7-9
J gene: TRBJ1-2
clone size: few
D gene: -
CDR3 protein: CASSLAAGDGYTF
CDR3 DNA: TGTGCCAGCAGCTTAGCGGCAGGTGATGGCTACACCTTC

V gene: TRBV25-1
J gene: TRBJ1-5
clone size: -
D gene: TRBD1
CDR3 protein: CASSESSGGWQPQHF
CDR3 DNA: TGTGCCAGCAGTGAATCGTCAGGGGGGTGGCAGCCCCAGCATTTT

V gene: TRBV4-3
J gene: TRBJ1-2
clone size: -
D gene: TRBD1
CDR3 protein: CASSQTGDGGYTF
CDR3 DNA: TGCGCCAGCAGCCAAACAGGGGATGGAGGCTACACCTTC

V gene: TRBV30
J gene: TRBJ2-4
clone size: -
D gene: TRBD2
CDR3 protein: CAWTVDSGRAMSKNIQYF
CDR3 DNA: TGTGCCTGGACCGTGGATAGCGGGAGGGCCATGTCCAAAAACATTCAGTACTTC

V gene: TRBV28
J gene: TRBJ2-7
clone size: once
D gene: -
CDR3 protein: CASSFLVGEQYF
CDR3 DNA: TGTGCCAGCAGTTTCCTAGTCGGCGAGCAGTACTTC

V gene: TRBV23-1
J gene: TRBJ2-1
clone size: -
D gene: -
CDR3 protein: CASPANTSSGSYNEQFF
CDR3 DNA: TGCGCCAGCCCCGCAAACACTAGCAGCGGCTCCTACAATGAGCAGTTCTTC

V gene: TRBV30
J gene: TRBJ2-3
clone size: few
D gene: TRBD1
CDR3 protein: CAWSRQGRTDTQYF
CDR3 DNA: TGTGCCTGGAGTCGACAGGGACGCACAGATACGCAGTATTTT